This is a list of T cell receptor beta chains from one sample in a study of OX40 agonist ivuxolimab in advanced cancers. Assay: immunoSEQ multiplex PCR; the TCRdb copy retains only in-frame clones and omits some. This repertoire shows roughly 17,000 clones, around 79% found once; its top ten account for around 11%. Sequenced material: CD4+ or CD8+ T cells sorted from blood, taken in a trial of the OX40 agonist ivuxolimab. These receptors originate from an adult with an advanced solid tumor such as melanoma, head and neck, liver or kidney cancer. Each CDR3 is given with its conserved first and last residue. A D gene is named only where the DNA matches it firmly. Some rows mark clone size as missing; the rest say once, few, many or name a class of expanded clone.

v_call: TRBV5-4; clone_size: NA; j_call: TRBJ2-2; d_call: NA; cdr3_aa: CASSPFSGNAPTGELFF; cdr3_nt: TGTGCCAGCAGCCCCTTCTCTGGCAACGCCCCCACCGGGGAGCTGTTTTTT
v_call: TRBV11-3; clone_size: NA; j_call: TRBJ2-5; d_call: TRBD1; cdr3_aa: CASSLDSGTGSLETQYF; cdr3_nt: TGTGCCAGCAGCTTAGATAGTGGGACAGGGTCGTTGGAGACCCAGTACTTC
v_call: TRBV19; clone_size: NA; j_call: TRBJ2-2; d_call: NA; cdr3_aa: CASSLLANTGELFF; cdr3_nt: TGTGCCAGTAGTCTCCTGGCCAACACCGGGGAGCTGTTTTTT
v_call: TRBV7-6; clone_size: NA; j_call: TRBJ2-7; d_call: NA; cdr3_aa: CASSLVGTEQYF; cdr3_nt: TGTGCCAGCAGCTTAGTAGGGACCGAGCAGTACTTC
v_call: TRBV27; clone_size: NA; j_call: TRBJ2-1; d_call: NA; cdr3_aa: CASSEAAAYEQFF; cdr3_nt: TGTGCCAGCAGTGAAGCAGCCGCCTATGAGCAGTTCTTC
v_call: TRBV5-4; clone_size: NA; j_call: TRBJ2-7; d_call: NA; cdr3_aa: CASSAGTVSYEQYF; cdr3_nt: TGTGCCAGCAGCGCCGGCACAGTCTCCTACGAGCAGTACTTC
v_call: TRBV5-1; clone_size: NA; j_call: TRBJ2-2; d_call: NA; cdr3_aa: CASSLWGPGEASNTGELFF; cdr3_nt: TGCGCCAGCAGCTTGTGGGGGCCAGGGGAGGCCTCGAACACCGGGGAGCTGTTTTTT
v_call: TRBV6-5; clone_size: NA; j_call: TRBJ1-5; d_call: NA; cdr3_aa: CASRPQGGGNQPQHF; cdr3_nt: TGTGCCAGCAGGCCTCAGGGAGGTGGCAATCAGCCCCAGCATTTT
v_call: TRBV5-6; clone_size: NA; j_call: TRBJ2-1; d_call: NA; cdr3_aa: CASSFFGAGKYNEQFF; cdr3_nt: TGTGCCAGCAGCTTTTTCGGAGCAGGGAAATACAATGAGCAGTTCTTC
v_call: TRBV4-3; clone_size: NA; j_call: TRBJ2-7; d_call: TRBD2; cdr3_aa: CASSQSLTGTSYEQYF; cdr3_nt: TGCGCCAGCAGCCAGTCCCTTACCGGGACTAGCTACGAGCAGTACTTC
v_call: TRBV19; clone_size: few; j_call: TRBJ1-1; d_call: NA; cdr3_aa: CASFRGNTEAFF; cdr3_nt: TGTGCCAGTTTCAGGGGAAACACTGAAGCTTTCTTT
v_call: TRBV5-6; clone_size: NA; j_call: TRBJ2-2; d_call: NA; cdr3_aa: CASSLRPTSNTGELFF; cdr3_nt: TGTGCCAGCAGCTTGCGGCCGACGTCGAACACCGGGGAGCTGTTTTTT
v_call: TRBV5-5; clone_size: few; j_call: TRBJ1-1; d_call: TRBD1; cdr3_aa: CASSHGAGGTEAFF; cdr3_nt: TGTGCCAGCAGCCATGGGGCAGGGGGCACTGAAGCTTTCTTT
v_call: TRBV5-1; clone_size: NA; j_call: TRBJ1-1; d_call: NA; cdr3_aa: CASSFGGRGDTEAFF; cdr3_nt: TGCGCCAGCAGCTTTGGGGGGCGCGGGGATACTGAAGCTTTCTTT
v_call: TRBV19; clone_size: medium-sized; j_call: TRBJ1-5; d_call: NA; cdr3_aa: CASSIWSGSNQPQHF; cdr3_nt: TGTGCCAGTAGTATATGGTCGGGGAGCAATCAGCCCCAGCATTTT
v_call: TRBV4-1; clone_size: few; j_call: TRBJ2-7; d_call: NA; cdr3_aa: CASSLISGYEQYF; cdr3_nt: TGCGCCAGCAGCCTTATAAGCGGCTACGAGCAGTACTTC
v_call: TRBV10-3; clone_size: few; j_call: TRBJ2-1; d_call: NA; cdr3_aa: CAISSDVAGHNEQFF; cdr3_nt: TGTGCCATCAGCTCGGACGTTGCCGGGCACAATGAGCAGTTCTTC
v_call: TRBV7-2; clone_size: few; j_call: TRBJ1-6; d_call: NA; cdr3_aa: CASSLLSSPLHF; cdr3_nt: TGTGCCAGCAGCTTGCTATCGTCACCCCTCCACTTT
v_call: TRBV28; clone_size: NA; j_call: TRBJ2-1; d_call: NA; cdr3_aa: CASSLVSQSYNEQFF; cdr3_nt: TGTGCCAGCAGTTTAGTCAGCCAGTCCTACAATGAGCAGTTCTTC
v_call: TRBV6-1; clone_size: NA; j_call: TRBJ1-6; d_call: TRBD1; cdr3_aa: CASSEASGGNSPLHF; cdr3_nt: TGTGCCAGCAGTGAAGCTTCAGGGGGTAATTCACCCCTCCACTTT
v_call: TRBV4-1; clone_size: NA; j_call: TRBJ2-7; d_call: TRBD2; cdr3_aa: CASRTARGGKRSYEQYF; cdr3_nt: TGCGCCAGCAGAACGGCCCGGGGGGGGAAGAGGTCCTACGAGCAGTACTTC
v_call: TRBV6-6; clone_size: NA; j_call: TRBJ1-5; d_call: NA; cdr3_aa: CASRPGVGQPQHF; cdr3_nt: TGTGCCAGCAGACCGGGGGTGGGCCAGCCCCAGCATTTT
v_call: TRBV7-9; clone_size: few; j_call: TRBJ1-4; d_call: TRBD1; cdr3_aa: CASSLVVRGLTEKLFF; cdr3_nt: TGTGCCAGCAGCTTAGTTGTAAGGGGGCTGACTGAAAAACTGTTTTTT
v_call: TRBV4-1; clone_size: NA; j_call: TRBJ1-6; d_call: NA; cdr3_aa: CASSHRRDGSPLHF; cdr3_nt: TGCGCCAGCAGCCACCGAAGGGACGGGTCACCCCTCCACTTT
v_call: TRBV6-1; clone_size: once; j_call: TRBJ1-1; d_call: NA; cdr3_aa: CASSVGLGWAFF; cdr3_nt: TGTGCCAGCAGTGTAGGCCTCGGATGGGCTTTCTTT
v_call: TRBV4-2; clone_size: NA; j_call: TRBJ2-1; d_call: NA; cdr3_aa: CASSQSQSGWEGINEQFF; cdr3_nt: TGTGCCAGCAGCCAATCTCAGTCAGGGTGGGAAGGGATCAATGAGCAGTTCTTC
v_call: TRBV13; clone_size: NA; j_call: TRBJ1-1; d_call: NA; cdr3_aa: CASSLLAREAFF; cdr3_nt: TGTGCCAGCAGCTTATTGGCGCGCGAAGCTTTCTTT
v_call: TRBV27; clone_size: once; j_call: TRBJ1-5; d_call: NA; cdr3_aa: CASSLWSNQPQHF; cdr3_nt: TGTGCCAGCAGCCTTTGGAGCAATCAGCCCCAGCATTTT
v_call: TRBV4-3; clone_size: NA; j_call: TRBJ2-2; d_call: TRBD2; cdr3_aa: CASSQDGLAGVGGELFF; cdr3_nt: TGCGCCAGCAGCCAAGACGGACTAGCGGGGGTCGGCGGGGAGCTGTTTTTT
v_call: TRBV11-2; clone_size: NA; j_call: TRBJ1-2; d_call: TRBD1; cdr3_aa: CASSLTGGNPNYGYTF; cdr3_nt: TGTGCCAGCAGCTTGACAGGGGGCAATCCCAACTATGGCTACACCTTC
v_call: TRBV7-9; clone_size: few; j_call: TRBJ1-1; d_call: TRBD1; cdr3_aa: CASSLADRGYTEAFF; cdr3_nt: TGTGCCAGCAGCTTAGCCGACAGGGGATACACTGAAGCTTTCTTT
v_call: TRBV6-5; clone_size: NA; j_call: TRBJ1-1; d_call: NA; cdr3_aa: CASMRNTEAFF; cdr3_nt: TGTGCCAGCATGAGGAACACTGAAGCTTTCTTT
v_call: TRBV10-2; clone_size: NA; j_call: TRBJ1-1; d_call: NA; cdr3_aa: CASRGLEGWNTEAFF; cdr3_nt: TGCGCCAGCCGCGGGTTGGAGGGTTGGAACACTGAAGCTTTCTTT
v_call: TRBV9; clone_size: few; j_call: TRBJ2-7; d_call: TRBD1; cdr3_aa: CASSVETGLVHEQYF; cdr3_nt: TGTGCCAGCAGCGTCGAGACAGGGTTGGTCCACGAGCAGTACTTC
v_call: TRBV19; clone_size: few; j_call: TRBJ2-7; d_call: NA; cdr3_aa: CASSIIGLGTRYF; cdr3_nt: TGTGCCAGTAGTATTATAGGGCTCGGGACACGGTACTTC
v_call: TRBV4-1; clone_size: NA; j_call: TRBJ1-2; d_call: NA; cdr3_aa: CASSQDDMSLYGYTF; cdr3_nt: TGCGCCAGCAGCCAAGACGACATGAGTCTCTATGGCTACACCTTC
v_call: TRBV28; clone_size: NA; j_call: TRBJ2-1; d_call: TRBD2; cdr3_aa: CASSRGDEQFF; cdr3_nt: TGTGCCAGCAGCCGGGGGGATGAGCAGTTCTTC
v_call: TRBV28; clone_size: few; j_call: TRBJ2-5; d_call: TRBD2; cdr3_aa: CASSLGLAGGGRETQYF; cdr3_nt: TGTGCCAGCAGCCTGGGACTAGCGGGGGGCGGTAGAGAGACCCAGTACTTC
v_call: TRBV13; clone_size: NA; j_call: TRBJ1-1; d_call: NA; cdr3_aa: CASSTGRTEAFF; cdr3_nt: TGTGCCAGCAGTACAGGGAGAACTGAAGCTTTCTTT
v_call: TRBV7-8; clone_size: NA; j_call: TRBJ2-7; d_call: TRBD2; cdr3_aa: CASSHGLSGGTYEQYF; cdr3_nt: TGCGCCAGCAGCCATGGGCTTAGCGGGGGGACCTACGAGCAGTACTTC
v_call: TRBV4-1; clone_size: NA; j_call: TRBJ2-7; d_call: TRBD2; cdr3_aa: CASSPSGTIEQYF; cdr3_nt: TGCGCCAGCTCCCCCTCCGGGACTATAGAGCAGTACTTC
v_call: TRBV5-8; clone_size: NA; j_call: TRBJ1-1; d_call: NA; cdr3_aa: CASSLDSTSLRAFF; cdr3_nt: TGTGCCAGCAGCTTGGACTCGACTTCTCTTCGAGCTTTCTTT
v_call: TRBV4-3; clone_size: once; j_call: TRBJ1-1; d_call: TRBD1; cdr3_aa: CASSPGQGGTLTEAFF; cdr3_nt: TGCGCCAGCAGCCCCGGACAGGGGGGAACACTAACTGAAGCTTTCTTT
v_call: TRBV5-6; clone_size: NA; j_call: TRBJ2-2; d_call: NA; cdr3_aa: CASSLAGWRQGAGELFF; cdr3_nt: TGTGCCAGCAGCTTGGCGGGGTGGAGGCAAGGGGCCGGGGAGCTGTTTTTT
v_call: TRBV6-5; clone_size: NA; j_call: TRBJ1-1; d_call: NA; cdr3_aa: CASSYMEGTEAFF; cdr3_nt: TGTGCCAGCAGTTACATGGAGGGTACTGAAGCTTTCTTT
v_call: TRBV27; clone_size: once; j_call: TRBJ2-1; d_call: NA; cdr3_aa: CASSGAGPYNEQFF; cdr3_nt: TGTGCCAGCAGCGGTGCAGGACCCTACAATGAGCAGTTCTTC
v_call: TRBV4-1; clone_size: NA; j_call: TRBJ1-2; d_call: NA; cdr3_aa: CASSQITANYGYTF; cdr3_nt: TGCGCCAGCAGCCAAATCACAGCGAACTATGGCTACACCTTC
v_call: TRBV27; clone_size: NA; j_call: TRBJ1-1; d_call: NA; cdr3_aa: CASSFHRQNTEAFF; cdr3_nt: TGTGCCAGCAGTTTTCACAGGCAGAACACTGAAGCTTTCTTT
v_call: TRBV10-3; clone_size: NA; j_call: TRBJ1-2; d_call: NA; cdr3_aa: CAISDLPDSPAAGYTF; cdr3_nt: TGTGCCATCAGCGACCTCCCGGACTCTCCGGCAGCGGGCTACACCTTC
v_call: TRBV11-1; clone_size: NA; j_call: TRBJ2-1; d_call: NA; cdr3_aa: CASSSEGEEQFF; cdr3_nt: TGTGCCAGCAGCTCCGAAGGAGAGGAGCAGTTCTTC
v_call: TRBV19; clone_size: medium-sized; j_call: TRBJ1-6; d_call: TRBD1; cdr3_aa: CASSIGTGGRSPLHF; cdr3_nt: TGTGCCAGTAGTATCGGGACAGGGGGCAGATCACCCCTCCACTTT
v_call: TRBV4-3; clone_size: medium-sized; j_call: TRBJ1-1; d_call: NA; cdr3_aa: CASSPLIESATEAFF; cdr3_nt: TGCGCCAGCAGCCCCCTGATTGAGTCGGCCACTGAAGCTTTCTTT
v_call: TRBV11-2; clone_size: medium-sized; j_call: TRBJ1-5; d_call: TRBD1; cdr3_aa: CASSLAHRGDQPQHF; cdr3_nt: TGTGCCAGCAGCTTAGCGCACAGGGGAGACCAGCCCCAGCATTTT